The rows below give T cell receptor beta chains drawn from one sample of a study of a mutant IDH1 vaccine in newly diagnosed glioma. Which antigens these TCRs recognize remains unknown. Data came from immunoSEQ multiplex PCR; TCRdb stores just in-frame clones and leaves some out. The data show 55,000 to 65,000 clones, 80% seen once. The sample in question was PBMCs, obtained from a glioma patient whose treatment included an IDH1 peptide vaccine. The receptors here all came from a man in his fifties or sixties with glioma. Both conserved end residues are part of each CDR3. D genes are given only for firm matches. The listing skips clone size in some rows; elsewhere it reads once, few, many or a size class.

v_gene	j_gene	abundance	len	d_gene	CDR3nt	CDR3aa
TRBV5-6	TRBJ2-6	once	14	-	TGTGCCAGCAGCTTGGGAGCTGGGGCCAACGTCCTGACTTTC	CASSLGAGANVLTF
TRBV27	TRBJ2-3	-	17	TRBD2	TGTGCCAGCAGTTTAGGGGGACTAGCGGGAGTCACAGATACGCAGTATTTT	CASSLGGLAGVTDTQYF
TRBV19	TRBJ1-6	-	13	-	TGTGCCAGTAGTGCGGGGAAGGGGTCACCCCTCCACTTT	CASSAGKGSPLHF
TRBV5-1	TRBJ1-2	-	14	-	TGCGCCAGCAGCTTGGATGGCGGAAACTATGGCTACACCTTC	CASSLDGGNYGYTF
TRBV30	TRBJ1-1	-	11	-	TGTGCCTGTGGTGAGAACACTGAAGCTTTCTTT	CACGENTEAFF
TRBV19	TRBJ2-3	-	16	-	TGTGCCAGTAGACATCCTTCAGGGCGGAGCACAGATACGCAGTATTTT	CASRHPSGRSTDTQYF
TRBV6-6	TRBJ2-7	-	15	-	TGTGCCAGCAGTTACGTCGCGGGCGCTGCCTACGAGCAGTACTTC	CASSYVAGAAYEQYF
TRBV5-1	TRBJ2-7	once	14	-	TGCGCCAGCAGCGACTTAGGGGACACTTACGAGCAGTACTTC	CASSDLGDTYEQYF
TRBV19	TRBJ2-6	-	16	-	TGTGCCAGTAGTAGATACAGGAGCTCTGGGGCCAACGTCCTGACTTTC	CASSRYRSSGANVLTF
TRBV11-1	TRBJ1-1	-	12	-	TGTGCCAGCAGCTCCCGGGCGGCTGAAGCTTTCTTT	CASSSRAAEAFF
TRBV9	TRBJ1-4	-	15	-	TGTGCCAGCAGCGCCACCGGGACGGCTAATGAAAAACTGTTTTTT	CASSATGTANEKLFF
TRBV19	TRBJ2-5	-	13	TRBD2	TGTGCCAGTAGTATAGCCGGGGAGGGGACCCAGTACTTC	CASSIAGEGTQYF
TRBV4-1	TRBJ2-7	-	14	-	TGCGCCAGCAGCCTAGAGAGGCAGGAGTACGAGCAGTACTTC	CASSLERQEYEQYF
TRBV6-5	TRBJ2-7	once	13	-	TGTGCCAGCAGTCGAACCCCCCTCTACGAGCAGTACTTC	CASSRTPLYEQYF
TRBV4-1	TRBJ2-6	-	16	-	TGCGCCAGCAGCCAAGGCAGGGCTTCTGGGGCCAACGTCCTGACTTTC	CASSQGRASGANVLTF
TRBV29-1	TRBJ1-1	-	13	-	TGCAGCGCATTAAGACAGGAGGGGACTGAAGCTTTCTTT	CSALRQEGTEAFF
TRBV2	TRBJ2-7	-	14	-	TGTGCCAGCAGTGCGGGGGCAGGATCCTACGAGCAGTACTTC	CASSAGAGSYEQYF
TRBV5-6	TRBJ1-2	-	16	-	TGTGCCAGCAGCTTGGCCGAGTACGGGGGAATCTATGGCTACACCTTC	CASSLAEYGGIYGYTF
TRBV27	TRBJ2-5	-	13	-	TGTGCCAGCAGTTTTAGCATCCAAGAGACCCAGTACTTC	CASSFSIQETQYF
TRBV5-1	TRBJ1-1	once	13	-	TGCGCCAGCAGGACACAGGGAGACACTGAAGCTTTCTTT	CASRTQGDTEAFF
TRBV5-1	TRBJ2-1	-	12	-	TGCGCCAGCTCCCAATCAGGGAATGAGCAGTTCTTC	CASSQSGNEQFF
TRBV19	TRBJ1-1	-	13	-	TGTGCCAGTAGTTCCTCAATATACACTGAAGCTTTCTTT	CASSSSIYTEAFF
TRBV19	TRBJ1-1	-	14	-	TGTGCCAGGCGACCGACAGGCCTTAACACTGAAGCTTTCTTT	CARRPTGLNTEAFF
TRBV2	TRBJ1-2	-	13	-	TGTGCCAGCGGGAGGGATTTAGACTATGGCTACACCTTC	CASGRDLDYGYTF
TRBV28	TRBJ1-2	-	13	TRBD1	TGTGCCAGCAGTTTATACGGACAGGTCGGCTACACCTTC	CASSLYGQVGYTF
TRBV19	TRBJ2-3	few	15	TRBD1	TGTGCCAGTAGTGTTGGGACAGGGCAAACAGATACGCAGTATTTT	CASSVGTGQTDTQYF
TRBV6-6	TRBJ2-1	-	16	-	TGTGCCAGCAGCCCCGTTGGCGGGGTGGGGGATAATGAGCAGTTCTTC	CASSPVGGVGDNEQFF
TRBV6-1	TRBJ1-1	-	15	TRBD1	TGTGCCAGCAAACCACGGACAGGGCGAAACACTGAAGCTTTCTTT	CASKPRTGRNTEAFF
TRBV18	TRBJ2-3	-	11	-	TGTGCCAGCTCAGTTTCAGATACGCAGTATTTT	CASSVSDTQYF
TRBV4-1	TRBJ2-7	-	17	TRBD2	TGCGCCAGCAGCCAGACCGCCCCTAGCGGGAGTTCCTACGAGCAGTACTTC	CASSQTAPSGSSYEQYF
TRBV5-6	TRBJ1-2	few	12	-	TGTGCCAGCAGTACAGGGAAGGATGGCTACACCTTC	CASSTGKDGYTF
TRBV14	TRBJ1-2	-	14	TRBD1	TGTGCCAGCAGCCAATTAAGGACAGGGGTTGGCTACACCTTC	CASSQLRTGVGYTF
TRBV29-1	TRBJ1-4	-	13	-	TGCAGCGTTGATATATGGGGTAATGAAAAACTGTTTTTT	CSVDIWGNEKLFF
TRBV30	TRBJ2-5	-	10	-	TGTGCCTGGAGTGAAAAGACCCAGTACTTC	CAWSEKTQYF